This TCR beta chain emerged from a study of cytomegalovirus exposure and HLA in healthy donors. Whole-study results and caveats: Common viral pathogens (according to a later analysis) appeared linked to several of the most significant clusters. Later analysis revealed greater clonal expansion in HLA-associated TCR beta chains than in equally common others. It was reported that the classifier diagnosed cytomegalovirus status with high specificity and sensitivity in both the original and validation cohorts.

Primers included in the PCR were 60 Vbeta and 13 Jbeta primers. Here immunoSEQ multiplex PCR was the method, and the copy in TCRdb shows in-frame clones only, minus some. The table shows about 180,000 clones, with around four fifths occurring only once. Though nominally healthy at sampling, donors likely had unrecorded immune exposures. A word on this clone: Its specificity is not known.

This receptor was obtained from a woman younger than 45 in good health and CMV-seronegative. The sample comprised PBMCs.

CDR3 in DNA: TGCGCCAGCAGACAGGGAGGGGGTTATGAGCAGTACTTC. It translates to CASRQGGGYEQYF. This chain joins TRBV4-1 and TRBJ2-7, with D possibly being TRBD2 (7 bases). The ends were cut back, 6 bases at V and 7 bases at J, with 16 bases in the middle. This CDR3 contains 13 residues. Per germline, CDR1 MGHRA and CDR2 YSYEKL.